What follows are 3 T cell receptor beta chains derived from one specimen sequenced in a study of beta chain features in type 1 diabetes (dated by TCRdb to 2017 to 2018). These receptors lack a known antigen. Libraries came from the immunoSEQ multiplex PCR assay. The entire amount of isolated RNA was reverse transcribed using the High Capacity cDNA Reverse Transcription Kit, so the sequenced TCRB transcripts were expressed ones. TCRdb provides this immuneACCESS table in a form limited to in-frame rearrangements. Some clones are lacking; in checked studies, under half of them reflect an unresolved V gene, and why the rest are absent is not known. The sample table shows fewer than 300,000 clones, and about a tenth are seen once. Approximately 0.015% of the sample lies in the top ten. What the authors observed across the whole study: In all four CD4+ subsets, TCRB CDR3 length was moderately but significantly shorter in type 1 diabetes patients.

Sequenced material: naive CD4+ T cells from blood. This sample's cell subset or site label indicates: true naive CD4+ T cells. The receptors originated from a man aged 30 to 45 with type 1 diabetes.

This clone appeared a few times. This same CDR3 is encoded by further DNA sequences in the sample. The chain joins TRBV9 to TRBJ1-1, with a tentative D call TRBD1 (5 bases). This CDR3 spans 14 amino acids. Germline V gene lookup returns CDR1 SGDLS and CDR2 YYNGEE. V was trimmed by 0 bases and J by 0 bases, leaving 6 bases between them. The CDR3 bases are TGTGCCAGCAGCGTAGGGGGGGTGAACACTGAAGCTTTCTTT. Protein: CASSVGGVNTEAFF.

This clone was recorded a few times. This chain joins TRBV5-1 and TRBJ2-3; maybe TRBD1 (6 bases). CDR1 and CDR2 from the germline V gene are SGHRS and YFSETQ. The germline V and J ends were trimmed by 7 bases and 2 bases, with 14 bases remaining between them. The CDR3 loop spans 14 amino acids. The CDR3 loop reads CASSNGQNTDTQYF. In DNA form, the CDR3 reads TGCGCCAGCTCCAATGGACAGAACACAGATACGCAGTATTTT.

This clone was observed a handful of times. The chain uses TRBV7-9 and TRBJ2-2, with D perhaps matching TRBD2 (6 bases). Between the trimmed V and J ends, which lost 4 bases and 4 bases, there was a span of 13 bases. The CDR3 runs 15 residues. Germline values: CDR1 SEHNR, CDR2 FQNEAQ (reference sequence). CDR3 loop: CASSWRGVGTGELFF. In DNA form, the CDR3 reads TGTGCCAGCAGCTGGAGGGGTGTCGGCACCGGGGAGCTGTTTTTT.